Given below is one TCR beta chain in context. This clonotype showed up just a few times. Its target antigen remains unknown. No much larger clonotype is one base removed from it; base qualities were not supplied. The sample comes from a study of early T cells in non-severe SARS-CoV-2 infection (dated by TCRdb to the early 2020s). General notes on the study: Bulk RNA from unsorted whole blood was used for TCR sequencing, so alpha and beta chains could not be paired.

Study-wide findings and limitations: VDJdb matching was skewed toward anti-spike CD8 responses and likely underestimated virus-specific expansions, missing private and CD4 specificities.

A case-control design nested within a healthcare worker cohort in London, UK, was used, with weekly nasopharyngeal swab PCR tests and blood sampling performed. Between 23 and 31 March 2020, the week of the UK lockdown, healthcare workers were enrolled and then followed up weekly for as long as 16 weeks. The protocol used for the library was 5' RACE. Sequenced using a NextSeq 500. The TCR library protocol attached unique molecular identifiers to individual cDNA molecules to correct for sequencing error and PCR bias. Both TCR alpha and beta chains were sequenced, and tight co-correlation was observed between alpha and beta sequence abundances in each sample. From the authors' description of their analysis: Decombinator V4 was used to annotate the V gene, J gene and CDR3 of the TCR sequences. TCRs were defined as expanded if a significant change between any two time points was detected under a Poisson model with p below 0.0001. TCR abundances were normalised to the total number of TCRs sequenced per sample and expressed as counts per million. VDJdb, accessed 1 November 2021, was searched for CMV, EBV and SARS-CoV-2 annotated TCRs, excluding TCRs annotated for multiple antigens. Using fastp trimming at Q25 and MiXCR clonotype assembly, TCRdb reanalyzed the public sequencing data and kept in-frame beta chains. Each entry is one CDR3 protein sequence, shown with its most common DNA and genes. The V and J calls shown here were made by TCRdb, not taken from the authors' results. Within this sample are about 63,000 distinct CDR3 sequences, with 13% of them counted one time only. Of the sample, less than 6% is held by the ten largest clones.

Sequenced: whole blood. The TCR was taken from an adult who was a healthcare worker with PCR-confirmed SARS-CoV-2 infection or an uninfected control (not recorded which).

Here the CDR3 is given as CASSQQMAKNIQYF. The DNA sequence reads TGTGCCAGCAGCCAGCAGATGGCCAAAAACATTCAGTACTTC. The rearrangement combines TRBV3-1 with TRBJ2-4; the D gene cannot be named for sure. Relative to germline, V is 3 bases shorter and J is 1 base shorter, with 7 bases between their ends. CDR1 is given as LGHDT and CDR2 as YNNKEL, both from the germline V gene (reference sequence). Measured from the cysteine to the phenylalanine, the CDR3 is 14 residues long. This entry keeps only the CDR3 DNA: 42 bases, framed from base 1.